This TCR beta chain was identified in a study of cytomegalovirus exposure and HLA in healthy donors. V lost 2 bases and J lost 0, with 14 bases in between. The germline V gene encodes CDR1 MNHNS and CDR2 SASEGT. CDR3 length equals 17 residues. Primers included in the PCR were 60 Vbeta and 13 Jbeta primers. Data came from immunoSEQ multiplex PCR; TCRdb stores just in-frame clones and leaves some out. The sample includes roughly 130,000 clones, approximately 80% of them seen just once. The sequencing sample was made of PBMCs. The receptor comes from a male donor in good health and CMV-seronegative. The genes are TRBV6-1 and TRBJ1-5; D might be TRBD1 (6 bases). In DNA form, the CDR3 reads TGTGCCAGCAGTGAATGGGCAACAGGGAGTAGCAATCAGCCCCAGCATTTT. This gives the protein CASSEWATGSSNQPQHF.